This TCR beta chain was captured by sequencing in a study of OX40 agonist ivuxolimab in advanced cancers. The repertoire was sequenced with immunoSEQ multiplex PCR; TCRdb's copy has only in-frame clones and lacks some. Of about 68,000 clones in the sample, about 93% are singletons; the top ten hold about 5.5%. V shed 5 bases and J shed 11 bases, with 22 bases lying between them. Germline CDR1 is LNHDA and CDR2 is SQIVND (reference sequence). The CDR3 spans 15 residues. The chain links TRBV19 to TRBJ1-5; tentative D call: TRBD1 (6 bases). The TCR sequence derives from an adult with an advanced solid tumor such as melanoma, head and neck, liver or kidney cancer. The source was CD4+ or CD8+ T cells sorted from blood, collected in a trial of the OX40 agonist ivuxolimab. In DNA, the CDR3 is TGTGCCAGTAGTCCGGGACACCCGGGGCCTTTGGCCCAGCATTTT. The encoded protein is CASSPGHPGPLAQHF.